Below are 14 T cell receptor beta chains sequenced from a single sample in a study of siplizumab effects on memory and regulatory T cells. This table comes from immunoSEQ multiplex PCR, and its TCRdb copy is limited to in-frame clones, with some not included. The sample consists of around 100,000 clones, about nine tenths of them appearing once. Sequencing was done on a sample of non-Treg CD4+ T cells sorted from blood. Every receptor here comes from a human donor in good health.

The CDR3 loop reads CASSTTGIGNSPLHF. In nucleotides, the CDR3 is TGTGCCAGCTCGACGACAGGAATCGGGAATTCACCCCTCCACTTT. V and J are TRBV6-5 and TRBJ1-6, with D possibly matching TRBD1 (6 bases). The ends were cut back, 8 bases at V and 7 bases at J, with 18 bases in the middle. The germline CDR1 and CDR2 sequences are MNHEY and SVGAGI. CDR3 length: 15 residues.

V gene TRBV5-4 combines with J gene TRBJ2-1, with 8 bases fitting TRBD1. Germline V gene data show CDR1 as SGHNT and CDR2 as YYREEE (reference sequence). V was pared by 4 bases and J by 8 bases, with 8 bases of the junction left unmatched. CDR3 length: 14 amino acids. Here the CDR3 DNA reads TGTGCCAGCAGCCCGGTGGACAGGGCTCATGAGCAGTTCTTC. Its translation is CASSPVDRAHEQFF.

The chain carries TRBV7-9 and TRBJ2-5; D ambiguous. CDR1 and CDR2 (germline): SEHNR, FQNEAQ (reference sequence). V dropped 5 bases and J dropped 3 bases, with 4 bases sitting between them. CDR3 length equals 11 residues. The CDR3 sequence is CASSPKETQYF. The DNA for the CDR3 is TGTGCCAGCAGCCCGAAAGAGACCCAGTACTTC.

The rearrangement links TRBV6-5 to TRBJ1-2; TRBD1 aligns across 8 bases. The junction had 4 bases not matched to a gene; V was cut back by 6 bases and J by 4 bases. The CDR3 runs 13 residues. In germline, CDR1 is MNHEY, CDR2 SVGAGI. In DNA form, the CDR3 reads TGTGCCAGCAGCCGGGACAGGAGCTATGGCTACACCTTC. Translating gives CASSRDRSYGYTF.

The rearrangement joins TRBV5-1 to TRBJ2-1, with 8 nucleotides matching TRBD2. The ends lost 0 bases at V and 4 bases at J; junction bases unmatched: 3. The germline CDR1 and CDR2 sequences are SGHRS and YFSETQ. The length of the CDR3 is 15 residues. The CDR3 sequence: CASSLVGTSYNEQFF. In DNA, the CDR3 is TGCGCCAGCAGCTTGGTCGGGACTAGTTACAATGAGCAGTTCTTC. Full variable domain (outside the CDR3, taken from reference TRBV5-1 and TRBJ2-1): KAGVTQTPRYLIKTRGQQVTLSCSPISGHRSVSWYQQTPGQGLQFLFEYFSETQRNKGNFPGRFSGRQFSNSRSEMNVSTLELGDSALYLCASSLVGTSYNEQFFGPGTRLTVL.

The chain employs TRBV30 and TRBJ2-6; tentatively, D is TRBD1 (5 bases). Trimming left V 0 bases short and J 1 base short, with 7 bases between. Germline loops: CDR1 GTSNPN, CDR2 SVGIG (reference sequence). The CDR3 spans 15 residues. Here the CDR3 reads CAWSVRGSGANVLTF. The CDR3 nucleotides are TGTGCCTGGAGTGTAAGGGGATCTGGGGCCAACGTCCTGACTTTC.

The V and J genes are TRBV19 and TRBJ1-3; D remains ambiguous. This CDR3 spans 14 amino acids. The germline V and J ends were trimmed by 5 bases and 0 bases, with 8 bases remaining between them. CDR1 and CDR2 from the germline V gene are LNHDA and SQIVND (reference sequence). CDR3 region: CASSRYDSGNTIYF. Written as DNA, the CDR3 is TGTGCCAGTAGTCGTTACGACTCTGGAAACACCATATATTTT. Full variable domain (outside the CDR3, taken from reference TRBV19 and TRBJ1-3): DGGITQSPKYLFRKEGQNVTLSCEQNLNHDAMYWYRQDPGQGLRLIYYSQIVNDFQKGDIAEGYSVSREKKESFPLTVTSAQKNPTAFYLCASSRYDSGNTIYFGEGSWLTVV.

V is TRBV28 and J is TRBJ2-7; D perhaps matches TRBD2 (5 bases). V shed 6 bases and J shed 2 bases, with 5 bases lying between them. CDR1 MDHEN and CDR2 SYDVKM come from the germline V gene. This CDR3 contains 11 residues. DNA for the CDR3: TGTGCCAGCAGGAGGGCCTACGAGCAGTACTTC. It is translated as CASRRAYEQYF.

This chain uses TRBV7-9 with TRBJ2-7, with TRBD2 as a possible D gene (6 bases). The CDR3 covers 12 residues. V lost 5 bases and J lost 7, with 12 bases in between. Per the germline V gene, CDR1 is SEHNR and CDR2 is FQNEAQ (reference sequence). CDR3 loop: CASSPLGREQYF. The CDR3 DNA reads as TGTGCCAGCAGCCCCCTTGGGAGGGAGCAGTACTTC.

The V gene is TRBV5-4, the J gene TRBJ2-7; TRBD1 agrees at 11 bases. CDR1 and CDR2 (germline): SGHNT, YYREEE (reference sequence). After removal of 0 bases from V and 6 bases from J, the junction contained 8 bases not matched to a gene. This CDR3 is 16 amino acids long. The CDR3 DNA sequence: TGTGCCAGCAGCTTGGCCTTGGGACAGGGGGTGTTCGAGCAGTACTTC. This gives the protein CASSLALGQGVFEQYF.

The chain links TRBV30 to TRBJ1-5, with TRBD1 as a possible D gene (6 bases). The germline V gene encodes CDR1 GTSNPN and CDR2 SVGIG (reference sequence). The CDR3 spans 15 residues. Deletions cut 0 bases from V and 5 bases from J, with 14 bases between. CDR3 loop: CAWSVIGGRDQPQHF. CDR3 coding DNA: TGTGCCTGGAGTGTTATCGGGGGCAGGGATCAGCCCCAGCATTTT.

Here the CDR3 reads CASTLPMEGRAFF. The CDR3, as DNA: TGTGCCAGCACCCTCCCCATGGAAGGAAGGGCTTTCTTT. This sequence joins TRBV28 and TRBJ1-1; no clear D. This CDR3 has 13 amino acids. Deletions cut 7 bases from V and 11 bases from J, with 20 bases between. Germline assignment: CDR1 MDHEN and CDR2 SYDVKM.

This chain connects TRBV30 to TRBJ1-1; possibly TRBD1 for D (6 bases). The germline V gene encodes CDR1 GTSNPN and CDR2 SVGIG (reference sequence). Trimming pared 2 bases from V and 1 base from J, leaving 14 bases between. The CDR3 spans 15 residues. The CDR3 DNA sequence: TGTGCCTGGAGTCCCACAGCGGACAGGAACACTGAAGCTTTCTTT. This translates into CAWSPTADRNTEAFF.

This clone was counted a few times. The genes are TRBV13 and TRBJ2-1, with 8 nucleotides matching TRBD2. CDR3 length: 14 residues. J lost 12 bases, V lost 6 bases, and 13 bases had no gene match. Germline V CDR1 and CDR2: PRHDT, FYEKMQ (reference sequence). The CDR3 DNA follows: TGTGCCAGCAGGCGAGGCACCGGGACTAGTCGGCAGTTCTTC. Translating it yields CASRRGTGTSRQFF.